Following are 9 T cell receptor beta chains from one sample sequenced in a study of graft-versus-host responses after intestinal transplantation. Their specific antigens are unknown. Method: immunoSEQ multiplex PCR; TCRdb's copy keeps in-frame clones and lacks some. The table has tens of thousands of clones, around 92% seen once. Sample: unstimulated CD4+ T cells sorted from spleen or lymph node cells, taken before transplant. The receptor set was obtained from a human donor who was the organ donor for an intestinal transplant.

The V gene is TRBV5-5, the J gene TRBJ2-5; D is possibly TRBD2 (5 bases). CDR3 length: 13 residues. V lost 7 bases and J lost 1, with 11 bases in between. CDR1 is SGHKS and CDR2 is YYEKEE in the germline V gene (reference sequence). The CDR3 is CASGLAFQETQYF. CDR3 coding DNA: TGTGCCAGCGGTCTAGCTTTCCAAGAGACCCAGTACTTC.

This clone has more than one count but fewer than ten. Other nucleotide sequences from this sample produce the same CDR3. The chain carries TRBV27 and TRBJ2-7; D might be TRBD1 (6 bases). The CDR3 is 14 amino acids. V was clipped by 2 bases and J by 3 bases, with 11 bases between them. From germline, CDR1 is MNHEY and CDR2 SMNVEV (reference sequence). The CDR3, as DNA: TGTGCCAGCAGTTTAGGCGGCAGGGGCTACGAGCAGTACTTC. Translation: CASSLGGRGYEQYF.

The chain combines TRBV7-8 with TRBJ2-1; 7 bases align to TRBD2. The ends lost 5 bases at V and 2 bases at J; junction bases unmatched: 12. CDR3 length equals 17 residues. The germline V gene has CDR1 SGHVS and CDR2 FQNEAQ. The CDR3 coding sequence is TGTGCCAGCAGCCCCCTATCGGGGGGAGTCCCCTACAATGAGCAGTTCTTC. This encodes CASSPLSGGVPYNEQFF.

V usage is TRBV28 and J usage is TRBJ2-3, with D perhaps being TRBD1 or TRBD2 (10 bases each). CDR1 and CDR2 from the germline V gene are MDHEN and SYDVKM. V was cut by 3 bases and J by 0 bases, with 34 bases left in between. The length of the CDR3 is 23 residues. In nucleotides, the CDR3 is TGTGCCAGCAGTTTTGTGACAGGGGGCTTATTTGGACTAGCGGAGGCGAGCACAGATACGCAGTATTTT. Amino acids: CASSFVTGGLFGLAEASTDTQYF.

Remarks on this clone: One end of the junction is discordant with germline, which a read error may explain. The sample contains more than one DNA sequence encoding this CDR3. The rearrangement joins TRBV7-3 to TRBJ2-3, with D hard to call. CDR1 is SGHTA and CDR2 is FQGTGA in the germline V gene. The CDR3 covers 14 residues. CDR3 sequence (DNA): TGTGCCAGCAGCTCGAGCACCAGCACAGATACGCAATATTTT. Its translation: CASSSSTSTDTQYF.

This chain links TRBV9 with TRBJ1-6; D remains ambiguous. V lost 0 bases and J 7 bases, leaving 11 bases between the germline ends. The CDR3 has 15 residues. Germline V CDR1 and CDR2: SGDLS, YYNGEE. The CDR3 spells CASSVDPGQNSPLHF. The CDR3 region has the DNA TGTGCCAGCAGCGTAGACCCAGGCCAAAATTCACCCCTCCACTTT.

The V gene is TRBV7-8, the J gene TRBJ1-2, with D perhaps TRBD1 (6 bases). The germline V and J ends were trimmed by 5 bases and 6 bases, with 19 bases remaining between them. The CDR3 has 15 residues. Germline CDR1 and CDR2: SGHVS and FQNEAQ. Here the CDR3 DNA reads TGTGCCAGCAGCGAGCCTGGGAAAAGGGGGAATGGCTACACCTTC. Translated: CASSEPGKRGNGYTF.

This clone was detected once. The chain links TRBV30 to TRBJ2-2; D may be TRBD1 (6 bases). V lost 5 bases and J lost 2, with 12 bases in between. Germline loops: CDR1 GTSNPN, CDR2 SVGIG (reference sequence). The CDR3 spans 14 residues. This CDR3 is CAWPGTKNTGELFF. The CDR3 DNA sequence: TGTGCCTGGCCCGGGACAAAAAACACCGGGGAGCTGTTTTTT.

The chain is built from TRBV27 and TRBJ2-2, with 9 nucleotides matching TRBD2. Trimming took 5 bases from V and 7 from J; bases not matched to a gene: 11. The CDR3 covers 16 residues. Germline V CDR1 and CDR2: MNHEY, SMNVEV (reference sequence). The CDR3 here is CASSPYSGRGGGELFF. The CDR3 DNA sequence: TGTGCCAGCAGTCCCTATAGCGGGAGAGGTGGCGGGGAGCTGTTTTTT.